The sequence of this T cell receptor beta chain was determined in a study of shared clonotypes between healthy human individuals. Study-level results: Investigators collected only blood, and repertoires in tissues likely differ.

Here immunoSEQ multiplex PCR was the method, and the copy in TCRdb shows in-frame clones only, minus some. The sample contains about 1.5 million clones, under 99% of which appear only once. Trimming removed 9 bases from V and 4 bases from J, with 15 bases in between. This CDR3 comprises 13 residues. CDR1 is SEHNR, CDR2 FQNEAQ, per germline (reference sequence). Comments on this clone: The antigen is unknown.

This chain joins TRBV7-9 and TRBJ2-5; TRBD1 is a possible D gene (6 bases). This receptor was obtained from a man younger than 45 in good health. What was sequenced was naive CD4+ T cells sorted from blood. Subset in this sample: CD45RA+ positively selected. CDR3 nucleotides: TGTGCCAGAGGACCTCAGGGGAGAGAGACCCAGTACTTC. Amino acid sequence: CARGPQGRETQYF.